This T cell receptor beta chain stems from a study of shared clonotypes between healthy human individuals. Germline V gives CDR1 WNHNN, CDR2 SYGVQD (reference sequence). Trimming cost V 8 bases and J 0 bases, with 8 bases left between them. The length of the CDR3 is 13 residues. Clones were read by immunoSEQ multiplex PCR, and TCRdb kept only the in-frame ones, dropping some. Here the sample spans some 1,600,000 clones, about 98% being singletons. The clonotype was recovered from a man aged 25-45 years in good health. Material for sequencing was naive CD4+ T cells sorted from blood. The subset here: CD45RA+ positively selected. The chain couples TRBV10-1 to TRBJ2-4; D is undetermined. The DNA for the CDR3 is TGCGCCAGCGAGGTCTTAGCCAAAAACATTCAGTACTTC. This codes for CASEVLAKNIQYF.